A single sample gave rise to the 14 T cell receptor beta chains below, sequenced in a study of T-cell memory formation after mild COVID-19. TCRdb re-analysed the 5' RACE reads in MiXCR, keeping a single row per CDR3 protein. The sample consists of around 450,000 distinct CDR3 sequences, about 20% of them appearing once. The sample comprised PBMCs or a T cell subset sorted from them (not recorded which). The receptors stem from an adult woman who had mild COVID-19 (a few samples of this study predate the infection). Cell type and time point are not known.

This clonotype was seen only a few times. The chain employs TRBV7-8 and TRBJ2-1; TRBD2 is a possible D gene (6 bases). The V gene lost 0 bases and the J gene lost 6 bases, with 15 bases spanning the gap. The germline V gene has CDR1 SGHVS and CDR2 FQNEAQ. The length of the CDR3 is 16 residues. CDR3 in amino acids: CASSLAWGTGGNEQFF. As DNA, the CDR3 is TGTGCCAGCAGCTTAGCGTGGGGGACCGGGGGCAATGAGCAGTTCTTC.

The chain recombines TRBV9 with TRBJ1-1; weak D call: TRBD1 (5 bases). This CDR3 comprises 21 residues. Trimming stripped 0 bases from V and 4 bases from J, with 31 bases between. Germline CDR1 reads SGDLS; CDR2 reads YYNGEE. The CDR3 here is CASSVATAVPGPGGWRTEAFF. The CDR3 DNA is TGTGCCAGCAGCGTAGCTACAGCGGTCCCTGGCCCGGGGGGGTGGCGCACTGAAGCTTTCTTT.

In DNA form, the CDR3 reads TGTGCCAGCAGCTCCGCACGTGGTCAGCCCCAGCATTTT. This translates into CASSSARGQPQHF. The chain has TRBV5-6 and TRBJ1-5, with D uncertain. The ends were cut back, 3 bases at V and 6 bases at J, with 10 bases in the middle. Germline-derived CDR1 and CDR2 are SGHDT and YYEEEE. The CDR3 sequence is 13 residues long.

This clonotype came up a few times. The chain joins TRBV12-3 or TRBV12-4 to TRBJ2-3, with a weak D call TRBD2 (6 bases). The CDR3 loop spans 15 amino acids. V was pared by 2 bases and J by 6 bases, with 15 bases between. CDR3 sequence (DNA): TGTGCCAGCAGTTTACCCAAGGGTCGGGAGGATACGCAGTATTTT. Encoded protein: CASSLPKGREDTQYF.

V and J are TRBV15 and TRBJ2-7; perhaps TRBD1 as D (5 bases). V lost 2 bases and J 3 bases, leaving 14 bases between the germline ends. The germline gives CDR1 LNHNV, CDR2 YYDKDF (reference sequence). This CDR3 comprises 15 residues. CDR3 region: CATSRQGSLNYEQYF. In DNA form, the CDR3 reads TGTGCCACCAGCAGACAGGGCAGTTTGAACTACGAGCAGTACTTC. The full variable domain, completed using reference TRBV15 and TRBJ2-7, is DAMVIQNPRYQVTQFGKPVTLSCSQTLNHNVMYWYQQKSSQAPKLLFHYYDKDFNNEADTPDNFQSRRPNTSFCFLDIRSPGLGDTAMYLCATSRQGSLNYEQYFGPGTRLTVT.

This clonotype was observed a few times. The CDR3 DNA sequence: TGTGCCAGCAGTGAATATACAGGGGCCTACAATGAGCAGTTCTTC. Protein: CASSEYTGAYNEQFF. V and J are TRBV25-1 and TRBJ2-1, with TRBD1 matching over 7 bases. CDR3 length equals 15 residues. V gave up 0 bases and J gave up 2 bases; unmatched junction bases: 1. Germline V gene data show CDR1 as MGHDK and CDR2 as SYGVNS.

This clonotype turned up a few times. The chain joins TRBV12-3 or TRBV12-4 to TRBJ2-6; D perhaps matches TRBD2 (5 bases). The V end was cut by 9 bases, the J end by 2 bases, with 11 bases between. The CDR3 is 14 residues long. The CDR3 DNA follows: TGTGCCAGTCAATGGGGAGCTGGGGCCAACGTCCTGACTTTC. This codes for CASQWGAGANVLTF.

CDR3 sequence: CASSRTSGNEIANEQFF. Written as DNA, the CDR3 is TGTGCCAGCAGCCGGACTAGCGGGAACGAGATAGCGAATGAGCAGTTCTTC. The J gene is TRBJ2-1, the V gene TRBV7-2, with 12 bases lining up with TRBD2. Germline trimming cut 5 bases from V and 7 bases from J; bases unmatched to any gene: 12. Germline V CDR1 and CDR2: SGHTA, FQGNSA. The CDR3 is made up of 17 amino acids.

This clonotype appeared many times. This sequence joins TRBV18 and TRBJ2-7; D remains unclear. Trimming pared 3 bases from V and 7 bases from J, leaving 10 bases between. Germline V gene sequence: CDR1 KGHSH, CDR2 LQKENI. CDR3 length: 12 residues. The CDR3 DNA sequence: TGTGCCAGCTCACCCTCGACCCGGGAGCAGTACTTC. Its protein is CASSPSTREQYF.

The table lists this clonotype with a few counts. The chain recombines TRBV6-5 with TRBJ1-1; a weak D match, TRBD1 (5 bases). CDR3 length equals 16 residues. Germline CDR1 MNHEY, CDR2 SVGAGI. Trimming removed 0 bases at V and 1 base at J, with 12 bases between. CDR3 sequence: CASSYSGGSKNTEAFF. In DNA, the CDR3 is TGTGCCAGCAGTTACTCTGGGGGGAGCAAGAACACTGAAGCTTTCTTT.

V and J are TRBV5-6 and TRBJ2-5, with TRBD2 identical over 7 bases. Germline V gene sequence: CDR1 SGHDT, CDR2 YYEEEE. The CDR3 loop spans 15 amino acids. Trimming removed 3 bases from V and 1 base from J; junction bases left unmatched: 6. The CDR3 region has the DNA TGTGCCAGCAGCTATGGACTAGTCCGCCAAGAGACCCAGTACTTC. Translating it yields CASSYGLVRQETQYF. Full variable domain (outside the CDR3, taken from reference TRBV5-6 and TRBJ2-5): DAGVTQSPTHLIKTRGQQVTLRCSPKSGHDTVSWYQQALGQGPQFIFQYYEEEERQRGNFPDRFSGHQFPNYSSELNVNALLLGDSALYLCASSYGLVRQETQYFGPGTRLLVL.

This clonotype was counted a few times. The chain carries TRBV12-3 or TRBV12-4 and TRBJ2-3, with D tentatively TRBD1 (6 bases). CDR3 length equals 14 residues. Trimming cost V 5 bases and J 6 bases, with 15 bases left between them. The CDR3 here is CASSPRQGMDTQYF. The DNA for the CDR3 is TGTGCCAGCAGTCCCCGGCAGGGGATGGATACGCAGTATTTT.

The table lists this clonotype with a few counts. V is TRBV4-1 and J is TRBJ2-1; TRBD1 or TRBD2 may be the D gene (5 bases each). Trimming pared 3 bases from V and 4 bases from J, leaving 19 bases between. The CDR3 consists of 17 residues. Per the germline V gene, CDR1 is MGHRA and CDR2 is YSYEKL. This CDR3 is CASSQIGVQGPYNEQFF. CDR3 coding DNA: TGCGCCAGCAGCCAGATAGGGGTGCAGGGACCATACAATGAGCAGTTCTTC.

This chain connects TRBV29-1 to TRBJ2-4; D could derive from TRBD1 or TRBD2 (5 bases each). The CDR3 consists of 14 residues. Germline V CDR1 and CDR2: SQVTM, ANQGSEA. The ends were cut back, 6 bases at V and 0 bases at J, with 12 bases in the middle. Written as DNA, the CDR3 is TGCAGCGTGGGGGAAACCGTAGCCAAAAACATTCAGTACTTC. Its translation: CSVGETVAKNIQYF.